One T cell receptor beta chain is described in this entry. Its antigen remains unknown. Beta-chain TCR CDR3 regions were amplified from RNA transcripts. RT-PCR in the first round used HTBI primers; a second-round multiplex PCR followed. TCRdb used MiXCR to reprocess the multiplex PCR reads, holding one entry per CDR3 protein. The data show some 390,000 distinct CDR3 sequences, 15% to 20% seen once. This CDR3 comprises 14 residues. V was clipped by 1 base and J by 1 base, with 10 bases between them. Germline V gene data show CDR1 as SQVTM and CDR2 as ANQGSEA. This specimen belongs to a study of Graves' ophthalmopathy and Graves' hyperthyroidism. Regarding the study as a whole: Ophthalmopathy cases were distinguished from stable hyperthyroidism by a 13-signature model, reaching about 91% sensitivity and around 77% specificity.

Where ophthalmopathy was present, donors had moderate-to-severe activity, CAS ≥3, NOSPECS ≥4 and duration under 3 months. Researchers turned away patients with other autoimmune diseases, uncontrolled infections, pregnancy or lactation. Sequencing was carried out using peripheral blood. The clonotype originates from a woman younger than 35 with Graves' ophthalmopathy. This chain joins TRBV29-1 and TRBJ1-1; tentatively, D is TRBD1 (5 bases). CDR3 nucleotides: TGCAGCGTTGAAGCGAGGCAGGGGAACACTGAAGCTTTCTTT. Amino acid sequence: CSVEARQGNTEAFF.